Listed below are T cell receptor beta chains from one sample, sequenced in a study of OX40 agonist ivuxolimab in advanced cancers. Sequencing was performed with immunoSEQ multiplex PCR; in TCRdb, only in-frame clones are kept and a portion is missing. This sample has some 43,000 clones, with 86% found just once. The sequencing used CD4+ or CD8+ T cells sorted from blood, collected in a trial of the OX40 agonist ivuxolimab. The receptors were gathered from an adult with an advanced solid tumor such as melanoma, head and neck, liver or kidney cancer. Each CDR3 is given with its conserved first and last residue. Each record gives: V gene, J gene, D gene, CDR3 protein. A D gene is named only where the DNA matches it firmly.

V: TRBV9; J: TRBJ2-2; D: -; CDR3: CASSVATTGELFF
V: TRBV18; J: TRBJ2-3; D: TRBD2; CDR3: CASSPPSGSSADTQYF
V: TRBV27; J: TRBJ1-2; D: -; CDR3: CASSYADSPGLYTF
V: TRBV19; J: TRBJ2-5; D: TRBD2; CDR3: CASSIVLAGAETQYF
V: TRBV5-4; J: TRBJ2-1; D: -; CDR3: CASRPGLPSYNEQFF
V: TRBV6-1; J: TRBJ1-1; D: -; CDR3: CASKYGGSLTEAFF
V: TRBV5-1; J: TRBJ2-7; D: -; CDR3: CASSFSAGHEQYF
V: TRBV4-3; J: TRBJ2-7; D: -; CDR3: CASSQVQSSYEQYF
V: TRBV29-1; J: TRBJ1-2; D: TRBD1; CDR3: CSVEGGDRYGYTF
V: TRBV27; J: TRBJ2-1; D: -; CDR3: CASRIGVNEQFF
V: TRBV19; J: TRBJ2-1; D: TRBD2; CDR3: CASSQLAGTYNEQFF
V: TRBV6-5; J: TRBJ1-1; D: -; CDR3: CASSYARNTEAFF
V: TRBV5-4; J: TRBJ1-2; D: -; CDR3: CASSPEGEEGYTF
V: TRBV5-1; J: TRBJ2-5; D: -; CDR3: CASSLDSRTGRETQYF
V: TRBV4-2; J: TRBJ2-1; D: -; CDR3: CASSQDMLGVFYNEQFF
V: TRBV4-3; J: TRBJ2-7; D: -; CDR3: CASSQAVSNYEQYF
V: TRBV7-9; J: TRBJ1-4; D: -; CDR3: CASSFAVATNEKLFF
V: TRBV5-6; J: TRBJ2-1; D: -; CDR3: CASSSDFYNEQFF
V: TRBV6-1; J: TRBJ1-1; D: -; CDR3: CASSDGTPEAFF
V: TRBV29-1; J: TRBJ1-2; D: TRBD1; CDR3: CSVEDEGQGYGYTF
V: TRBV11-2; J: TRBJ1-1; D: -; CDR3: CASSSILAQATLNTEAFF
V: TRBV2; J: TRBJ1-5; D: -; CDR3: CASSEGSYSNQPQHF
V: TRBV19; J: TRBJ2-7; D: -; CDR3: CASSFGLGAYEQYF
V: TRBV6-1; J: TRBJ1-5; D: -; CDR3: CASSELGMGQPQHF
V: TRBV19; J: TRBJ1-6; D: -; CDR3: CASSIGNSPLHF
V: TRBV5-1; J: TRBJ2-1; D: TRBD2; CDR3: CASSFLAGAVNEQFF
V: TRBV27; J: TRBJ2-7; D: TRBD1; CDR3: CASRPTGAWEQYF
V: TRBV29-1; J: TRBJ2-7; D: TRBD1; CDR3: CSVEEGTGYYEQYF
V: TRBV10-3; J: TRBJ2-1; D: -; CDR3: CAISESSGYNEQFF
V: TRBV19; J: TRBJ2-1; D: TRBD2; CDR3: CASTGTTNNEQFF
V: TRBV10-3; J: TRBJ2-1; D: -; CDR3: CAISVSVDSYSYNEQFF
V: TRBV29-1; J: TRBJ1-2; D: -; CDR3: CSVEDRDYGYTF
V: TRBV6-1; J: TRBJ2-7; D: -; CDR3: CASSELGTGEQYF
V: TRBV7-8; J: TRBJ1-5; D: -; CDR3: CASSFPGQPQHF
V: TRBV2; J: TRBJ1-2; D: TRBD1; CDR3: CASSSSGTGPYGYTF
V: TRBV5-6; J: TRBJ1-1; D: -; CDR3: CASSLAVNTEAFF
V: TRBV27; J: TRBJ2-5; D: TRBD2; CDR3: CASSLFPSSSGGEETQYF
V: TRBV7-9; J: TRBJ2-5; D: TRBD1; CDR3: CASSLAIGTEETQYF
V: TRBV27; J: TRBJ1-2; D: TRBD1; CDR3: CASSMGQHQSGGYTF
V: TRBV6-1; J: TRBJ2-2; D: -; CDR3: CASSEALPPNTGELFF
V: TRBV28; J: TRBJ2-7; D: -; CDR3: CASKHLGEREQYF
V: TRBV28; J: TRBJ1-4; D: TRBD1; CDR3: CASSFDRANEKLFF
V: TRBV4-3; J: TRBJ2-1; D: TRBD2; CDR3: CASSQDRAGGTNEQFF
V: TRBV9; J: TRBJ2-1; D: -; CDR3: CASSGTSYNEQFF
V: TRBV9; J: TRBJ1-2; D: -; CDR3: CASSVYLSYGYTF
V: TRBV15; J: TRBJ1-1; D: -; CDR3: CATSISGGYTEAFF
V: TRBV28; J: TRBJ2-5; D: -; CDR3: CASSLVSAIETQYF
V: TRBV4-1; J: TRBJ2-7; D: -; CDR3: CASSQDWNSVYEQYF
V: TRBV6-6; J: TRBJ2-1; D: TRBD2; CDR3: CASSVGLVRLNEQFF
V: TRBV4-1; J: TRBJ2-1; D: -; CDR3: CASSQNDPSRDEQFF
V: TRBV7-9; J: TRBJ1-2; D: -; CDR3: CASSQPLGVGYTF
V: TRBV11-3; J: TRBJ1-3; D: -; CDR3: CASSFSYGVSSGNTIYF
V: TRBV4-2; J: TRBJ2-2; D: TRBD1; CDR3: CASSLYSPGGLSNTGELFF